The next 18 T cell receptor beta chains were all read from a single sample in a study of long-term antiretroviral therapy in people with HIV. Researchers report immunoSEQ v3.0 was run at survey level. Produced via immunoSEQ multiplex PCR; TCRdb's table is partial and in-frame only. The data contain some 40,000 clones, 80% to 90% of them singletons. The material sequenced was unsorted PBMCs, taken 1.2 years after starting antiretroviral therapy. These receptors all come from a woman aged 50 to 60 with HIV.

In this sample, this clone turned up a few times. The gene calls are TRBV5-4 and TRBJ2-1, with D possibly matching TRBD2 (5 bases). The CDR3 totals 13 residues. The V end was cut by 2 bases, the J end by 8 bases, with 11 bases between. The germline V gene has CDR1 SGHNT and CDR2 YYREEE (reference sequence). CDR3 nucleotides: TGTGCCAGCAGCTTCGAGGGCTGGGATGAGCAGTTCTTC. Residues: CASSFEGWDEQFF.

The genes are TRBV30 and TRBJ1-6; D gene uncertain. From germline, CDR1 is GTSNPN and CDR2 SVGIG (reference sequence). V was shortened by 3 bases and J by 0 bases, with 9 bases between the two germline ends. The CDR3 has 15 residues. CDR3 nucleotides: TGTGCCTGGAGGCGAGTGAGCTCCTATAATTCACCCCTCCACTTT. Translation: CAWRRVSSYNSPLHF.

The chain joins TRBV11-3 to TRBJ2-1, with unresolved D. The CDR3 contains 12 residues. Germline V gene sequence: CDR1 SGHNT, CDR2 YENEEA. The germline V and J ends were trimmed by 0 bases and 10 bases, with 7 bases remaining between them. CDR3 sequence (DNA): TGTGCCAGCAGCTTAGAGTTCGGGGAGCAGTTCTTC. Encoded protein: CASSLEFGEQFF.

Written as DNA, the CDR3 is TGTGCCTGGAGCCAAGGGGTGAGGGGAAATGAAAAACTGTTTTTT. Translation gives CAWSQGVRGNEKLFF. The genes are TRBV30 and TRBJ1-4; D perhaps matches TRBD1 (5 bases). Trimming shortened V by 3 bases and J by 5 bases, and 16 bases separated the two germline ends. CDR1 is GTSNPN and CDR2 is SVGIG in the germline V gene (reference sequence). This CDR3 comprises 15 residues.

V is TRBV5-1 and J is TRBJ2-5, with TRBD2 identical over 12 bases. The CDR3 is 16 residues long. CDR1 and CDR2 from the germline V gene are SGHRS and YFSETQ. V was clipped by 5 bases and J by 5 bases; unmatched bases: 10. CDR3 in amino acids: CASRRTTSGGQETQYF. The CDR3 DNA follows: TGCGCCAGCAGACGAACGACTAGCGGGGGTCAGGAGACCCAGTACTTC.

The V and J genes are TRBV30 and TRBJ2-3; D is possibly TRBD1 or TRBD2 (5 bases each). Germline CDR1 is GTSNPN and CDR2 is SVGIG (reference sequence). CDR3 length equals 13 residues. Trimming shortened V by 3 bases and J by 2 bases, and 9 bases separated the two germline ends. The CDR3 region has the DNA TGTGCCTGGAGGGTAGGGACCACAGATACGCAGTATTTT. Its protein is CAWRVGTTDTQYF.

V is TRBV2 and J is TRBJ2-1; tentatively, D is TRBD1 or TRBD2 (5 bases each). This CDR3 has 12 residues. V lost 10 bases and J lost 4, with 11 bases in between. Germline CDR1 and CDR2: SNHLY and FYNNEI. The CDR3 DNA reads TGTGCCACCGGGACCACATACAATGAGCAGTTCTTC. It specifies CATGTTYNEQFF.

CDR3 amino acids: CASSPRTGLAYEQYF. The CDR3 nucleotides read TGTGCCAGCAGCCCCCGGACAGGTCTTGCCTACGAGCAGTACTTC. The chain links TRBV7-9 to TRBJ2-7; 7 bases match TRBD1. CDR1 SEHNR and CDR2 FQNEAQ come from the germline V gene (reference sequence). V lost 5 bases to trimming and J lost 2 bases; unmatched junction nucleotides: 9. CDR3 length: 15 amino acids.

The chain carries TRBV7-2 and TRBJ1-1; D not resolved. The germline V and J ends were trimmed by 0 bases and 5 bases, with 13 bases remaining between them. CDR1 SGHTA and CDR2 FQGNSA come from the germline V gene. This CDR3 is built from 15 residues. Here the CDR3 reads CASSLAGITSTEAFF. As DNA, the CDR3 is TGTGCCAGCAGCTTAGCAGGAATAACATCGACTGAAGCTTTCTTT.

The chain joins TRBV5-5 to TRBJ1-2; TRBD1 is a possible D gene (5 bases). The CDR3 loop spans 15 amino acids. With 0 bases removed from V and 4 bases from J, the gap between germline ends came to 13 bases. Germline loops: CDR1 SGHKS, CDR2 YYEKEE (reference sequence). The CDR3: CASSLGGPGVYGYTF. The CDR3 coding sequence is TGTGCCAGCAGCTTGGGGGGACCAGGAGTCTATGGCTACACCTTC.

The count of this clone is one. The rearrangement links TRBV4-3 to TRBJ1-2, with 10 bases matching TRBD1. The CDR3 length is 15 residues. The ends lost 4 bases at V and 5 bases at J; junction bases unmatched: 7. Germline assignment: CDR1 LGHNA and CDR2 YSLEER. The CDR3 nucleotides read TGCGCCAGCAGCCGACAACCGGGACAGGGGTATGGCTACACCTTC. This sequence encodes CASSRQPGQGYGYTF.

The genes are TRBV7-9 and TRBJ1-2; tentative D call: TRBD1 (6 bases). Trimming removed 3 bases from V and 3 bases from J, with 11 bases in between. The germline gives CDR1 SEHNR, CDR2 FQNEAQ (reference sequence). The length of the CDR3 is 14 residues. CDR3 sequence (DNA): TGTGCCAGCAGCTTGGGGGGGGGCGACTATGGCTACACCTTC. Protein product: CASSLGGGDYGYTF.

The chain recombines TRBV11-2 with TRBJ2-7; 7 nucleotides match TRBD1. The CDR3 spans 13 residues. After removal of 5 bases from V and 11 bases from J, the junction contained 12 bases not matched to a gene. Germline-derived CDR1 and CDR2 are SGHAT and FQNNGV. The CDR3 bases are TGTGCCAGCAGCCCGATCTCGACAGGGAACAAGTACTTC. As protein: CASSPISTGNKYF.

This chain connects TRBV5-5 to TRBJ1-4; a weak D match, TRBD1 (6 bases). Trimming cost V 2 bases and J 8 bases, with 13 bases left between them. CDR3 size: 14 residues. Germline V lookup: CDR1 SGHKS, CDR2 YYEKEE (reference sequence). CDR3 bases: TGTGCCAGCAGCTTACAGGGTGGAAGGGAAAAACTGTTTTTT. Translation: CASSLQGGREKLFF. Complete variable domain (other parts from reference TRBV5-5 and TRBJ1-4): DAGVTQSPTHLIKTRGQQVTLRCSPISGHKSVSWYQQVLGQGPQFIFQYYEKEERGRGNFPDRFSARQFPNYSSELNVNALLLGDSALYLCASSLQGGREKLFFGSGTQLSVL.

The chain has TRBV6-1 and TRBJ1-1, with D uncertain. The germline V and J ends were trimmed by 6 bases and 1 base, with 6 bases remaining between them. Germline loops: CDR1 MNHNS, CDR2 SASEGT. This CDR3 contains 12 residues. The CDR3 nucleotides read TGTGCCAGCAGGGTCGGGAACACTGAAGCTTTCTTT. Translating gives CASRVGNTEAFF.

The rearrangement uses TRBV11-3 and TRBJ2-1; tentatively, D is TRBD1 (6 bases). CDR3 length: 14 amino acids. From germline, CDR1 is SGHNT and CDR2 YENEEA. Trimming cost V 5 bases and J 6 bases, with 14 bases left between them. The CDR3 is CASSPPDSRNEQFF. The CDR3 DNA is TGTGCCAGCAGCCCCCCGGACAGCCGCAATGAGCAGTTCTTC.

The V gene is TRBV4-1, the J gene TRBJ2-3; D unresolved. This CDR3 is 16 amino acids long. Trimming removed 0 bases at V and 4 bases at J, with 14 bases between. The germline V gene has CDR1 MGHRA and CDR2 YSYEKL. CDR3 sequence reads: CASSQERAAASDTQYF. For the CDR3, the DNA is TGCGCCAGCAGCCAAGAACGGGCCGCAGCGTCAGATACGCAGTATTTT.

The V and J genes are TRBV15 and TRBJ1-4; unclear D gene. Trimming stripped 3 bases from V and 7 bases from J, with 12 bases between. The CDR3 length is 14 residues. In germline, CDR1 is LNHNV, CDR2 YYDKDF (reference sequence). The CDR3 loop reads CATSRGGVGEKLFF. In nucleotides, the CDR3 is TGTGCCACCAGCAGGGGAGGAGTGGGTGAAAAACTGTTTTTT.